The source of this TCR beta chain is a study of T cells in Graves' hyperthyroidism and ophthalmopathy. The V gene lost 8 bases and the J gene lost 10 bases, with 16 bases spanning the gap. The CDR3 is 12 residues long. Germline CDR1 is KGHDR and CDR2 is SFDVKD. General observations from the study: Blood shared most expanded thyroid clonotypes above 0.001.

There were TCR beta CDR3 regions amplified from RNA transcripts. Primed by the HTBI set, a first-round RT-PCR was run on the TCR CDR3. Each CDR3 protein gets one entry after TCRdb re-called the multiplex PCR reads with MiXCR. The profile shows about 740,000 distinct CDR3 sequences, less than 15% of them singletons. This clonotype was picked up many times. Its antigen is still unknown. The receptor comes from a woman between 18 and 30 years old with Graves' hyperthyroidism. Input material: blood. The chain is built from TRBV24-1 and TRBJ1-1, with D possibly being TRBD1 (6 bases). The CDR3 reads CATTTGGGRAFF. CDR3 DNA sequence: TGTGCCACCACTACCGGCGGGGGGCGAGCTTTCTTT.